This TCR beta chain was recovered during a study of cytomegalovirus exposure and HLA in healthy donors. Study context: The Caucasian-associated ancestry cluster held around 81% of approximately 400 genotyped donors.

PCR primers comprised 60 Vbeta and 13 Jbeta primers. The assay was immunoSEQ multiplex PCR, and TCRdb's table has in-frame clones only and misses some. The sample consists of 150,000 to 160,000 clones, roughly 79% of them appearing once. The table lists this clone with a count of one. The source is a man between 18 and 29 years old in good health and CMV-seronegative. What was sequenced was PBMCs.

The chain's CDR3 is CAWLRQAYNYGYTF. The CDR3 coding sequence is TGTGCCTGGCTTAGACAGGCTTATAACTATGGCTACACCTTC. J is TRBJ1-2 and V is TRBV30; D perhaps matches TRBD1 (6 bases). V dropped 5 bases and J dropped 1 base, with 14 bases sitting between them. The CDR3 consists of 14 residues. Germline V lookup: CDR1 GTSNPN, CDR2 SVGIG (reference sequence).